The rows below give T cell receptor beta chains drawn from one sample of a study of shared clonotypes between healthy human individuals. The repertoire was sequenced with immunoSEQ multiplex PCR; TCRdb's copy has only in-frame clones and lacks some. The profile shows 1.5 million to 2.5 million clones, about 95% of them singletons. Sequenced: naive CD8+ T cells sorted from blood. Source of these receptors: a man in his late teens or twenties in good health. CDR3s include the opening cysteine and the closing phenylalanine or tryptophan. A D gene is named only where the DNA matches it firmly. Some rows mark clone size as missing; the rest say once, few, many or name a class of expanded clone.

D,J,V,length,size,CDR3,DNA
-,TRBJ2-2,TRBV7-9,13,-,CASSLSETGELFF,TGTGCCAGCAGCTTGTCCGAAACCGGGGAGCTGTTTTTT
-,TRBJ1-5,TRBV28,14,-,CASSLRVRNQPQHF,TGTGCCAGCAGTTTAAGGGTTCGCAATCAGCCCCAGCATTTT
TRBD1,TRBJ2-7,TRBV6-6,15,-,CASSYSRQGFYEQYF,TGTGCCAGCAGTTACTCGAGACAGGGGTTTTACGAGCAGTACTTC
TRBD2,TRBJ2-1,TRBV30,13,-,CACLAGGYNEQFF,TGTGCCTGCTTAGCGGGAGGGTACAATGAGCAGTTCTTC
-,TRBJ1-6,TRBV4-1,14,-,CASSQDNAYSPLHF,TGCGCCAGCAGCCAAGATAACGCGTATTCACCCCTCCACTTT
TRBD1,TRBJ1-2,TRBV13,13,-,CASSSDRDYGYTF,TGTGCCAGCAGTTCTGACAGGGACTATGGCTACACCTTC
-,TRBJ2-1,TRBV27,11,-,CASSFGGEQFF,TGTGCCAGCAGTTTCGGTGGGGAGCAGTTCTTC
-,TRBJ1-2,TRBV7-9,14,-,CASSLGGEVYGYTF,TGTGCCAGCAGCTTAGGAGGGGAAGTCTATGGCTACACCTTC
-,TRBJ2-1,TRBV11-2,14,-,CASSRLDWDLEQFF,TGTGCCAGCAGCCGTCTGGATTGGGACCTTGAGCAGTTCTTC
TRBD1,TRBJ1-4,TRBV29-1,16,once,CSVEDRQGRTNEKLFF,TGCAGCGTTGAAGACCGACAGGGACGCACTAATGAAAAACTGTTTTTT
-,TRBJ2-2,TRBV29-1,13,-,CSVESGGTGELFF,TGCAGCGTTGAATCCGGAGGCACCGGGGAGCTGTTTTTT
-,TRBJ1-5,TRBV9,14,once,CASSGGNSNQPQHF,TGTGCCAGCAGCGGGGGAAATAGCAATCAGCCCCAGCATTTT
-,TRBJ2-7,TRBV30,15,-,CAWSVRLAGSYEQYF,TGTGCCTGGAGTGTTCGGTTAGCAGGGTCCTACGAGCAGTACTTC
-,TRBJ2-1,TRBV29-1,12,-,CSVEVTYNEQFF,TGCAGCGTTGAGGTCACCTACAATGAGCAGTTCTTC
-,TRBJ1-4,TRBV30,12,-,CAWSPRGEKLFF,TGTGCCTGGAGTCCCCGGGGTGAAAAACTGTTTTTT
TRBD2,TRBJ2-7,TRBV5-1,16,-,CASSLDESGSIHEQYF,TGCGCCAGCAGCTTGGATGAGAGCGGGAGTATCCACGAGCAGTACTTC
-,TRBJ1-5,TRBV13,13,-,CASSLEGSEPQHF,TGTGCCAGCAGCTTAGAAGGGTCTGAGCCCCAGCATTTT
-,TRBJ2-1,TRBV11-3,14,-,CASSLSPGWNEQFF,TGTGCCAGCAGCTTAAGTCCAGGGTGGAATGAGCAGTTCTTC